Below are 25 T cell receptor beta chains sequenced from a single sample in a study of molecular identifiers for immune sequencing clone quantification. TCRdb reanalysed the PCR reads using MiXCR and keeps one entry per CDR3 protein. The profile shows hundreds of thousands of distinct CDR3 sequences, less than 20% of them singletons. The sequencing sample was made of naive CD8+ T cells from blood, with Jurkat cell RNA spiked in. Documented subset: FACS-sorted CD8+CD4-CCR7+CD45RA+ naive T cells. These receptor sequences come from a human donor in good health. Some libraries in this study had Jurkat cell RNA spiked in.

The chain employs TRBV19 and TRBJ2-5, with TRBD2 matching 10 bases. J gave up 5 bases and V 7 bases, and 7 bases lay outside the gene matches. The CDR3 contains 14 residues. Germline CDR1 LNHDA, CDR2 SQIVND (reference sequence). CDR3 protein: CASTPSGGGETQYF. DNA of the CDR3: TGTGCCAGTACTCCCAGCGGGGGGGGGGAGACCCAGTACTTC.

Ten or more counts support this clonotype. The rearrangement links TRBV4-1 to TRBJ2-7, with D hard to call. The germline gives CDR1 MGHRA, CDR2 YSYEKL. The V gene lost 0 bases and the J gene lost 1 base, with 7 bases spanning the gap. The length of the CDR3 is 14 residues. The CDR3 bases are TGCGCCAGCAGCCAAGAGGTCAGGTCCTACGAGCAGTACTTC. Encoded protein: CASSQEVRSYEQYF.

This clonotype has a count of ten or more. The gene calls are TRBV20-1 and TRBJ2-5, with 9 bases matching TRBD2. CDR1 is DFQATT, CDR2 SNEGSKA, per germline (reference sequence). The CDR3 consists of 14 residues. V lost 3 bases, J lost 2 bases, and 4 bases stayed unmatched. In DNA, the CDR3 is TGCAGTGCTAGCACTAGCGGGTTACAAGAGACCCAGTACTTC. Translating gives CSASTSGLQETQYF.

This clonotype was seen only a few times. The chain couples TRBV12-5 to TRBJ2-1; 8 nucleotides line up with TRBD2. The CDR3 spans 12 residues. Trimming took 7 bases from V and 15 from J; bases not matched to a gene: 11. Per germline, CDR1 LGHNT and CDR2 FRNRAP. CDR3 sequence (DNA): TGTGCTAGTGCCCCGGGTGGGGCGGGGGGGTTCTTC. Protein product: CASAPGGAGGFF. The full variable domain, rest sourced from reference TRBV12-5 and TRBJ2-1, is DARVTQTPRHKVTEMGQEVTMRCQPILGHNTVFWYRQTMMQGLELLAYFRNRAPLDDSGMPKDRFSAEMPDATLATLKIQPSEPRDSAVYFCASAPGGAGGFFGPGTRLTVL.

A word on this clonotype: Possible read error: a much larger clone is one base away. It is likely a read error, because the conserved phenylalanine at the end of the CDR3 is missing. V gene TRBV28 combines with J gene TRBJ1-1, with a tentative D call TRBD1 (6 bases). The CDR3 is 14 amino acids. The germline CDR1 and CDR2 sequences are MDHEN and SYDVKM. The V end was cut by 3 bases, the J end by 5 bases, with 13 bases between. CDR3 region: CASSFRGAQTEAFL. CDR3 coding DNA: TGTGCCAGCAGTTTCCGGGGGGCGCAGACTGAAGCTTTCCTT.

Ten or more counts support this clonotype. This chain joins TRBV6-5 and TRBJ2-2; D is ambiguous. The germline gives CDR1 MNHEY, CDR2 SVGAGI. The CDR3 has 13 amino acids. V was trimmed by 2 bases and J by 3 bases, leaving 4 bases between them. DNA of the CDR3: TGTGCCAGCAGTTACAGGGACACCGGGGAGCTGTTTTTT. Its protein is CASSYRDTGELFF.

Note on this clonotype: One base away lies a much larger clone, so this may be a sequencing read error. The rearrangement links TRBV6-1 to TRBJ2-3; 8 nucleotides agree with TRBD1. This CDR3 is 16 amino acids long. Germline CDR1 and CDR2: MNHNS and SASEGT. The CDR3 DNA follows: TGTGCCAGCAAACCAACAGGGGGTCCCTTCACAGATGCGCAGTATTTT. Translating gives CASKPTGGPFTDAQYF.

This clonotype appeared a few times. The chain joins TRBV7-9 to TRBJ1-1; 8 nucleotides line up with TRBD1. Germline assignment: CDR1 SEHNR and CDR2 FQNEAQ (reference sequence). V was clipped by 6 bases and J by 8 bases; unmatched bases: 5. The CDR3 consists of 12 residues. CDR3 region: CASRQNRGEAFF. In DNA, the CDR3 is TGTGCCAGCAGGCAAAACAGGGGGGAAGCTTTCTTT.

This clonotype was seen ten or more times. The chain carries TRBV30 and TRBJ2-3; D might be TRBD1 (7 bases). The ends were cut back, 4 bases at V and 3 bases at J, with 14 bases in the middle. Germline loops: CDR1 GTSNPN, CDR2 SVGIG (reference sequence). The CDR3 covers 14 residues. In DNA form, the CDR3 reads TGTGCCTGGACTCTTGCAGGGGGGACAGATACGCAGTATTTT. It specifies CAWTLAGGTDTQYF. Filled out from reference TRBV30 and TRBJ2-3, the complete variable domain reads SQTIHQWPATLVQPVGSPLSLECTVEGTSNPNLYWYRQAAGRGLQLLFYSVGIGQISSEVPQNLSASRPQDRQFILSSKKLLLSDSGFYLCAWTLAGGTDTQYFGPGTRLTVL.

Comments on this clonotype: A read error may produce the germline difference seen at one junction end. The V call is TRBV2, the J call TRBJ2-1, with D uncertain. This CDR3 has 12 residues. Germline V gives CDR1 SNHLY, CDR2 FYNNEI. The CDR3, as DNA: TGTGCCAGCAGTGAACTATACAATGAGCAGCTCTTC. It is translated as CASSELYNEQLF.

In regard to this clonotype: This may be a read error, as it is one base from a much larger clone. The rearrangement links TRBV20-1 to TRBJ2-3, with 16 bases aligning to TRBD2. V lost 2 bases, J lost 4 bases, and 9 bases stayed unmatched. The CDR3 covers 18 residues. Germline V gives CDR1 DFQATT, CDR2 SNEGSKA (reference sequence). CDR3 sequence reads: CSARPSGTSGRASDTQYF. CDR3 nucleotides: TGCAGTGCTAGACCTTCCGGGACTAGCGGGAGGGCGTCAGATACGCAGTATTTT.

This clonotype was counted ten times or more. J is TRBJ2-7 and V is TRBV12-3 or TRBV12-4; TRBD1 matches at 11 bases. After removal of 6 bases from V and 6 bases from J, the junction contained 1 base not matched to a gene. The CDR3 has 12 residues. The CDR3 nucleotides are TGTGCCAGCAGGGGACAGGGGGTCGAGCAGTACTTC. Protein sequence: CASRGQGVEQYF.

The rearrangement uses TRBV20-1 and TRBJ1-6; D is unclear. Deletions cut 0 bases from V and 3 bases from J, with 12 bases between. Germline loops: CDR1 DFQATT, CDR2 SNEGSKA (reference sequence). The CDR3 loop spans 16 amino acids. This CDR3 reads CSARDPLDGYNSPLHF. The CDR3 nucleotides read TGCAGTGCTAGAGACCCCTTGGACGGCTATAATTCACCCCTCCACTTT.

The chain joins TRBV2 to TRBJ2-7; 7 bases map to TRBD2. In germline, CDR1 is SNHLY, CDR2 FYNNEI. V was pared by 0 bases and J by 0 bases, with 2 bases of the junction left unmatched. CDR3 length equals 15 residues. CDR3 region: CASSEAPGGSYEQYF. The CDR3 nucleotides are TGTGCCAGCAGTGAAGCTCCGGGGGGCTCCTACGAGCAGTACTTC.

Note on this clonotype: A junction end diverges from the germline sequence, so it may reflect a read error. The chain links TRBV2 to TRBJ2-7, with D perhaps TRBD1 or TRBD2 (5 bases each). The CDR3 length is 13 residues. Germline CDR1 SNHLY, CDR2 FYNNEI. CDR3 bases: TGTGCCTGCAGTGAGGGGCTAGTCTACGAGCAGTACTTC. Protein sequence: CACSEGLVYEQYF.

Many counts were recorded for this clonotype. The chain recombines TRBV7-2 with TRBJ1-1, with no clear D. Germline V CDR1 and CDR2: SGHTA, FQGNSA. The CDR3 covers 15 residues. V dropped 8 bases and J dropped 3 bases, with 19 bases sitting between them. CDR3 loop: CASPEDPPTHTEAFF. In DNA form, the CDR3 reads TGTGCCAGCCCGGAGGATCCGCCTACCCACACTGAAGCTTTCTTT.

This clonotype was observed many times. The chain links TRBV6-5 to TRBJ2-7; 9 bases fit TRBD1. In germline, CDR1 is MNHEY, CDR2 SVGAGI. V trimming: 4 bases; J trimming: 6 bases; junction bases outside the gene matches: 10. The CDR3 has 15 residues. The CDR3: CASSSQTGGTVEQYF. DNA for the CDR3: TGTGCCAGCAGTTCCCAGACAGGGGGTACCGTCGAGCAGTACTTC.

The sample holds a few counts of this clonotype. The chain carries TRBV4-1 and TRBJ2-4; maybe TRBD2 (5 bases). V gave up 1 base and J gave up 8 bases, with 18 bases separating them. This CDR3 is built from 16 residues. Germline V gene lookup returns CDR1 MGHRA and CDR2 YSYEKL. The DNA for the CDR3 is TGCGCCAGCAGCCAAGTTGGCGGGTTCGTCGCGGACATTCAGTACTTC. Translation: CASSQVGGFVADIQYF.

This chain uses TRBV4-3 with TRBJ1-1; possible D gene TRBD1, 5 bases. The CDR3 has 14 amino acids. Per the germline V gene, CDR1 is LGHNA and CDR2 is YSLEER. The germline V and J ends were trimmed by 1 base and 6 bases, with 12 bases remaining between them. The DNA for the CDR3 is TGCGCCAGCAGCCAAGTGGGGACGGAGGCTGAAGCTTTCTTT. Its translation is CASSQVGTEAEAFF.

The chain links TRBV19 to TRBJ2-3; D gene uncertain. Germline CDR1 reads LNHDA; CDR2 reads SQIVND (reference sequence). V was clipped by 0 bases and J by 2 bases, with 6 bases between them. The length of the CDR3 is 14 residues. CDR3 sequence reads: CASSIDSITDTQYF. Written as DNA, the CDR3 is TGTGCCAGTAGTATAGATAGCATCACAGATACGCAGTATTTT.

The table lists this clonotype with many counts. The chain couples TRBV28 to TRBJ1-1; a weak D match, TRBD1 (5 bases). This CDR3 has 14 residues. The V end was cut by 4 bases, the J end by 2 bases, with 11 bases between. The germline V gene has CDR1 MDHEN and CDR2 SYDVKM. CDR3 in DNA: TGTGCCAGCAGTTCCGCGGACAAAAACACTGAAGCTTTCTTT. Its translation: CASSSADKNTEAFF.

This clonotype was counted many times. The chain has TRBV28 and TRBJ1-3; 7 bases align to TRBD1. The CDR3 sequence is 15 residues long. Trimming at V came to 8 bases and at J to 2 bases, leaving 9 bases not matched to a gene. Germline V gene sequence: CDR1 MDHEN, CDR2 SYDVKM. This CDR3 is CASGYRGGPGNTIYF. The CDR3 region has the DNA TGTGCCAGCGGATACAGGGGAGGACCTGGAAACACCATATATTTT. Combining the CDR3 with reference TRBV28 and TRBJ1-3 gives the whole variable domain DVKVTQSSRYLVKRTGEKVFLECVQDMDHENMFWYRQDPGLGLRLIYFSYDVKMKEKGDIPEGYSVSREKKERFSLILESASTNQTSMYLCASGYRGGPGNTIYFGEGSWLTVV.

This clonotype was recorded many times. CDR3 loop: CASKDREFTEAFF. For the CDR3, the DNA is TGTGCCAGCAAGGACAGGGAATTCACTGAAGCTTTCTTT. The V gene is TRBV6-6, the J gene TRBJ1-1; 8 bases agree with TRBD1. Germline V gene lookup returns CDR1 MNHNY and CDR2 SVGAGI (reference sequence). This CDR3 is built from 13 residues. Trimming removed 7 bases from V and 4 bases from J; junction bases left unmatched: 5.

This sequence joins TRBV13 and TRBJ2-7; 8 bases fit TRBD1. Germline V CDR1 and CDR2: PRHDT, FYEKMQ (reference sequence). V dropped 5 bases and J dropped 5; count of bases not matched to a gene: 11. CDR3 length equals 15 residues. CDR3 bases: TGTGCCAGCAGCACCAAAGGACAGGGTATCCACGAGCAGTACTTC. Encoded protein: CASSTKGQGIHEQYF.

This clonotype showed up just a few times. DNA of the CDR3: TGTGCCAGCAGCTTCTCGGGAGGGCCGGGGAATGAGCAGTTCTTC. This gives the protein CASSFSGGPGNEQFF. The V and J genes are TRBV7-6 and TRBJ2-1, with 8 positions matching TRBD2. The V segment lost 3 bases and the J segment 7 bases; nucleotides outside the gene matches: 8. Germline-derived CDR1 and CDR2 are SGHVS and FNYEAQ. This CDR3 comprises 15 residues.